This entry lists 25 T cell receptor beta chains sequenced from one sample in a study of vaccination effects on CD4 cells after COVID-19. The antigens these receptors bind are not known. Before sequencing took place, the ViraFEST assay used viral peptide pools to expand antigen-specific CD4+ T cells. Following culture for about 11 days, CD4+ T cells were isolated. All participants had two doses of either the BNT162b2 or mRNA-1273 vaccine. The repertoire was sequenced with immunoSEQ multiplex PCR; TCRdb's copy has only in-frame clones and lacks some. The sample carries under 40,000 clones, approximately 80% recorded once. The specimen comprised CD4+ T cells from PBMCs cultured with HCoV-NL63 spike peptides, sampled after COVID-19 vaccination. These receptors came from a human donor who received a COVID-19 vaccine. Some clones in this sample may be carry-over from other donors' samples.

CDR3 region: CASSIADTGGNGYTF. The CDR3 DNA reads as TGTGCCAGTAGTATAGCGGATACAGGGGGCAATGGCTACACCTTC. This chain links TRBV19 with TRBJ1-2; TRBD1 matches 9 bases. Germline V gene data show CDR1 as LNHDA and CDR2 as SQIVND (reference sequence). The ends lost 1 base at V and 6 bases at J; junction bases unmatched: 6. This CDR3 spans 15 amino acids.

The chain employs TRBV19 and TRBJ2-1; D is perhaps TRBD1 or TRBD2 (5 bases each). The germline V gene encodes CDR1 LNHDA and CDR2 SQIVND (reference sequence). Trimming stripped 7 bases from V and 5 bases from J, with 21 bases between. The CDR3 is 16 residues long. Here the CDR3 DNA reads TGTGCCAGTACCACCATGAGGGGCGCGAATAACAATGAGCAGTTCTTC. It is translated as CASTTMRGANNNEQFF.

V is TRBV7-2 and J is TRBJ1-2, with D hard to call. Germline CDR1 reads SGHTA; CDR2 reads FQGNSA. CDR3 length: 14 residues. Trimming removed 1 base from V and 6 bases from J, with 12 bases in between. The CDR3 DNA is TGTGCCAGCAGCTTAGATCCGGGAATCGATGGCTACACCTTC. Residues: CASSLDPGIDGYTF.

The chain couples TRBV7-2 to TRBJ2-2; 12 bases match TRBD2. CDR1 SGHTA and CDR2 FQGNSA come from the germline V gene. The CDR3 covers 17 residues. V gave up 1 base and J gave up 3 bases; unmatched junction bases: 3. This CDR3 is CASSLDLAGGYTGELFF. CDR3 DNA: TGTGCCAGCAGCTTAGACCTAGCGGGGGGGTACACCGGGGAGCTGTTTTTT. Looking up the rest from reference TRBV7-2 and TRBJ2-2 gives the full variable domain: GAGVSQSPSNKVTEKGKDVELRCDPISGHTALYWYRQSLGQGLEFLIYFQGNSAPDKSGLPSDRFSAERTGGSVSTLTIQRTQQEDSAVYLCASSLDLAGGYTGELFFGEGSRLTVL.

The chain employs TRBV28 and TRBJ2-3; D perhaps matches TRBD2 (7 bases). CDR3 length: 14 amino acids. The V and J ends lost 3 bases and 3 bases respectively, with 10 bases between them. The germline V gene encodes CDR1 MDHEN and CDR2 SYDVKM. DNA of the CDR3: TGTGCCAGCAGTTTGAGGGGGGGAACAGATACGCAGTATTTT. It is translated as CASSLRGGTDTQYF.

The V call is TRBV11-3, the J call TRBJ2-4; the D gene could be TRBD1 or TRBD2 (5 bases each). The CDR3 runs 15 residues. Trimming removed 5 bases from V and 4 bases from J, with 15 bases in between. From germline, CDR1 is SGHNT and CDR2 YENEEA. DNA for the CDR3: TGTGCCAGCAGCCCACACCGGGACGGGAAAAACATTCAGTACTTC. It yields the protein CASSPHRDGKNIQYF. The variable domain in full, with the rest retrieved from reference TRBV11-3 and TRBJ2-4, is EAGVVQSPRYKIIEKKQPVAFWCNPISGHNTLYWYLQNLGQGPELLIRYENEEAVDDSQLPKDRFSAERLKGVDSTLKIQPAELGDSAVYLCASSPHRDGKNIQYFGAGTRLSVL.

The chain uses TRBV7-9 and TRBJ2-2; the D gene could be TRBD1 or TRBD2 (7 bases each). This CDR3 has 14 residues. Germline CDR1 is SEHNR and CDR2 is FQNEAQ (reference sequence). V lost 5 bases and J lost 6, with 13 bases in between. CDR3 sequence (DNA): TGTGCCAGCAGCCCCAGGGGGGGCCCCGGGGAGCTGTTTTTT. Its protein product is CASSPRGGPGELFF.

This clone was seen a single time. The CDR3 loop reads CAARGRDEKLFF. DNA of the CDR3: TGTGCCGCCAGGGGGCGCGATGAAAAACTGTTTTTT. V and J are TRBV3-1 (or the pseudogene TRBV3-2) and TRBJ1-4, with 8 bases matching TRBD1. J lost 6 bases, V lost 11 bases, and 5 bases had no gene match. Looked up from germline, CDR1 is LGHDT and CDR2 is YNNKEL (reference sequence). This CDR3 is 12 amino acids long.

With regard to this clone: The junction differs from germline at one of its ends, possibly a read error. The chain links TRBV23-1 to TRBJ2-5; possibly TRBD1 or TRBD2 for D (5 bases each). TRBV23-1 is placed among ORFs of uncertain function. CDR3 size: 13 residues. The chain's CDR3 is CARSPGHGETQYF. The DNA of the CDR3 is TGCGCCAGAAGTCCGGGGCACGGGGAGACCCAGTACTTC.

V is TRBV19 and J is TRBJ1-2; D possibly corresponds to TRBD1 (6 bases). V shed 4 bases and J shed 2 bases, with 17 bases lying between them. CDR1 and CDR2 (germline): LNHDA, SQIVND (reference sequence). The CDR3 is 16 amino acids. The CDR3 DNA sequence: TGTGCCAGTAGTAGGACCGACAGGCCTCTCAACTATGGCTACACCTTC. Its protein is CASSRTDRPLNYGYTF.

The chain is built from TRBV11-2 and TRBJ2-3; 9 nucleotides align to TRBD2. The CDR3 spans 15 residues. Unmatched junction bases numbered 7, after V lost 4 bases and J lost 5 bases. Germline CDR1 is SGHAT and CDR2 is FQNNGV. CDR3 sequence: CASSSISGGLDTQYF. DNA for the CDR3: TGTGCCAGCAGCTCCATAAGCGGGGGGCTAGATACGCAGTATTTT.

This clone was counted between two and nine times. This chain joins TRBV5-1 and TRBJ1-1; 9 bases match TRBD1. Germline lookup yields CDR1 SGHRS and CDR2 YFSETQ. This CDR3 comprises 17 residues. V gave up 2 bases and J gave up 4 bases; unmatched junction bases: 12. CDR3 residues: CASSFFWTGEGATEAFF. For the CDR3, the DNA is TGCGCCAGCAGCTTCTTCTGGACAGGGGAGGGGGCCACTGAAGCTTTCTTT.

In its sample, this clone was seen once. V is TRBV18 and J is TRBJ2-5; tentatively, D is TRBD1 or TRBD2 (5 bases each). The length of the CDR3 is 17 residues. Trimming shortened V by 3 bases and J by 7 bases, and 24 bases separated the two germline ends. The germline gives CDR1 KGHSH, CDR2 LQKENI. CDR3 bases: TGTGCCAGCTCACCCTCTTTAACAGGAACCCAAGAGGGGACCCAGTACTTC. Its translation is CASSPSLTGTQEGTQYF.

The chain is built from TRBV5-1 and TRBJ2-3; D uncertain. The CDR3 is 14 amino acids. The V gene lost 1 base and the J gene lost 0 bases, with 6 bases spanning the gap. CDR1 SGHRS and CDR2 YFSETQ come from the germline V gene. The CDR3 loop is CASSLSHSTDTQYF. CDR3 bases: TGCGCCAGCAGCTTGAGTCACAGCACAGATACGCAGTATTTT.

The chain is built from TRBV27 and TRBJ1-4; TRBD1 aligns across 8 bases. This CDR3 contains 15 residues. With 4 bases clipped from V and 3 bases from J, the junction kept 4 bases outside the gene matches. From germline, CDR1 is MNHEY and CDR2 SMNVEV (reference sequence). The CDR3 reads CASSYRGRANEKLFF. CDR3 DNA sequence: TGTGCCAGCAGTTACAGGGGGAGGGCTAATGAAAAACTGTTTTTT.

The chain employs TRBV6-2 or TRBV6-3 and TRBJ2-7, with 10 nucleotides matching TRBD2. The trim removed 5 bases at V and 4 bases at J, leaving 11 bases unmatched. Germline V gene sequence: CDR1 MNHEY, CDR2 SVGEGT. This CDR3 contains 16 residues. In DNA form, the CDR3 reads TGTGCCAGCAGTGCCCCAACTAGCGGGGTTACATACGAGCAGTACGTC. Translating it yields CASSAPTSGVTYEQYV.

V is TRBV5-1 and J is TRBJ2-2; possibly TRBD1 for D (6 bases). V shed 1 base and J shed 0 bases, with 10 bases lying between them. Germline V gene lookup returns CDR1 SGHRS and CDR2 YFSETQ. The CDR3 totals 16 residues. The DNA for the CDR3 is TGCGCCAGCAGCTTGCTCGGGACATCGAACACCGGGGAGCTGTTTTTT. Translation gives CASSLLGTSNTGELFF.

J is TRBJ1-1 and V is TRBV12-5, with D unresolved. The V end lost 6 bases, the J end lost 6 bases, and 11 bases lay between the germline ends. CDR1 and CDR2 from the germline V gene are LGHNT and FRNRAP. This CDR3 comprises 12 residues. CDR3 residues: CASGRELPEAFF. CDR3 nucleotide sequence: TGTGCTAGTGGACGTGAATTACCTGAAGCTTTCTTT.

This clone was seen a few times. The chain has TRBV5-6 and TRBJ1-5; D not certain. This CDR3 spans 14 amino acids. Germline V gene data show CDR1 as SGHDT and CDR2 as YYEEEE. The V end lost 1 base, the J end lost 0 bases, and 5 bases lay between the germline ends. The CDR3 sequence: CASSLSVSNQPQHF. The CDR3 nucleotides are TGTGCCAGCAGCTTGTCAGTTAGCAATCAGCCCCAGCATTTT.

This chain connects TRBV29-1 to TRBJ2-7, with 7 bases aligning to TRBD1. J lost 3 bases, V lost 7 bases, and 18 bases had no gene match. This CDR3 region has 16 residues. Germline CDR1 and CDR2: SQVTM and ANQGSEA. The CDR3 nucleotides are TGCAGCGCCTCTGGGGACAGCAGTATACCTATCTACGAGCAGTACTTC. Protein product: CSASGDSSIPIYEQYF.

This clone was counted once. The J gene is TRBJ2-3, the V gene TRBV6-2 or TRBV6-3, with 9 bases that match TRBD2. The CDR3 contains 15 residues. With 4 bases clipped from V and 5 bases from J, the junction kept 7 bases outside the gene matches. Germline CDR1 reads MNHEY; CDR2 reads SVGEGT. Here the CDR3 DNA reads TGTGCCAGCAGTTCAACGACTAGCGGTAAAGATACGCAGTATTTT. It specifies CASSSTTSGKDTQYF.

This chain links TRBV2 with TRBJ1-4; D is unclear. Germline CDR1 and CDR2: SNHLY and FYNNEI. Trimming pared 6 bases from V and 3 bases from J, leaving 11 bases between. The CDR3 has 14 amino acids. CDR3 DNA sequence: TGTGCCAGCAGGAGATATCCATCTAATGAAAAACTGTTTTTT. Amino acid sequence: CASRRYPSNEKLFF.

The chain uses TRBV2 and TRBJ2-5; weak D call: TRBD2 (6 bases). The CDR3 spans 13 residues. The V and J ends lost 4 bases and 5 bases respectively, with 11 bases between them. CDR1 and CDR2 (germline): SNHLY, FYNNEI. CDR3 in DNA: TGTGCCAGCAGTGTAGCTGGGGGGGAGACCCAGTACTTC. Amino acids: CASSVAGGETQYF.

The count of this clone is one. The chain joins TRBV19 to TRBJ1-2; a weak D match, TRBD1 (6 bases). The CDR3 is 12 amino acids. Germline V lookup: CDR1 LNHDA, CDR2 SQIVND (reference sequence). V was pared by 6 bases and J by 7 bases, with 12 bases between. The DNA for the CDR3 is TGTGCCAGTAGCTTTCGACAGGCTGGCTACACCTTC. It codes for CASSFRQAGYTF.

The rearrangement links TRBV19 to TRBJ2-1; no clear D. The CDR3 sequence is 13 residues long. The V end was cut by 0 bases, the J end by 14 bases, with 14 bases between. Per the germline V gene, CDR1 is LNHDA and CDR2 is SQIVND (reference sequence). For the CDR3, the DNA is TGTGCCAGTAGTATAGATTCTGAGGCCTCAGAGTTCTTC. Its protein is CASSIDSEASEFF.